The 14 T cell receptor beta chains below all came from one sample that was sequenced in a study of T cell repertoires in cytomegalovirus infection. TCRdb reprocessed the reads via MiXCR and lists one record per CDR3 protein. The repertoire holds 600,000 to 700,000 distinct CDR3 sequences, with 33% as singletons. No antigen has been assigned to these receptors. The source material was cultured PBMCs, sampled from culture after CMV antigen stimulation. The receptor source for this set is a human donor in good health (CMV status not recorded). Some clones in this sample may be carry-over from other donors' samples.

The rearrangement joins TRBV29-1 to TRBJ2-2, with 8 bases aligning to TRBD1. The CDR3 sequence is 14 residues long. V dropped 7 bases and J dropped 6; count of bases not matched to a gene: 10. Germline CDR1 and CDR2: SQVTM and ANQGSEA. The CDR3 sequence is CSARTGIEAGELFF. CDR3 DNA sequence: TGCAGCGCAAGGACAGGGATTGAGGCCGGGGAGCTGTTTTTT.

This clonotype was seen just once. This chain links TRBV4-1 with TRBJ2-2; D unresolved. V lost 1 base to trimming and J lost 0 bases, with 6 bases between them. Per the germline V gene, CDR1 is MGHRA and CDR2 is YSYEKL. This CDR3 contains 15 residues. CDR3 in DNA: TGCGCCAGCAGCCAAGGTTGGGCGAACACCGGGGAGCTGTTTTTT. Translation gives CASSQGWANTGELFF.

The chain couples TRBV2 to TRBJ2-1; D may be TRBD2 (5 bases). The CDR3 is made up of 13 amino acids. Germline-derived CDR1 and CDR2 are SNHLY and FYNNEI. Trimming removed 6 bases from V and 9 bases from J, with 15 bases in between. Here the CDR3 DNA reads TGTGCCAGCAGCGACCGGCTAGCCGGTGAGCAGTTCTTC. Protein sequence: CASSDRLAGEQFF.

This clonotype turned up a few times. This chain uses TRBV7-2 with TRBJ1-3; D is possibly TRBD1 (6 bases). CDR1 SGHTA and CDR2 FQGNSA come from the germline V gene. The CDR3 runs to 12 residues. V lost 1 base to trimming and J lost 10 bases, with 8 bases between them. The chain's CDR3 is CASSLGGPTIYF. As DNA, the CDR3 is TGTGCCAGCAGCTTAGGGGGGCCGACCATATATTTT.

The chain carries TRBV7-2 and TRBJ2-5, with 8 bases aligning to TRBD1. From germline, CDR1 is SGHTA and CDR2 FQGNSA. This CDR3 comprises 16 residues. With V trimmed by 3 bases and J by 5 bases, 11 bases remained unmatched. As DNA, the CDR3 is TGTGCCAGCAGCTTGGGTGGCAGGGGGCTTTGGGAGACCCAGTACTTC. This sequence encodes CASSLGGRGLWETQYF.

This clonotype occurred a few times. The rearrangement joins TRBV6-2 or TRBV6-3 to TRBJ1-1, with D possibly matching TRBD1 (5 bases). CDR1 is MNHEY, CDR2 SVGEGT, per germline. Trimming cost V 0 bases and J 6 bases, with 20 bases left between them. This CDR3 region has 17 residues. CDR3 in DNA: TGTGCCAGCAGTTACTCGGGGTTTTGGGGGTCGGTTGCTGAAGCTTTCTTT. The encoded protein is CASSYSGFWGSVAEAFF.

V usage is TRBV7-2 and J usage is TRBJ1-5; D is unclear. The germline CDR1 and CDR2 sequences are SGHTA and FQGNSA. Trimming cost V 1 base and J 6 bases, with 16 bases left between them. CDR3 length equals 16 residues. The CDR3 sequence is CASSLVPSSLSQPQHF. The CDR3 coding sequence is TGTGCCAGCAGCTTAGTGCCATCCTCTTTGTCTCAGCCCCAGCATTTT.

The gene calls are TRBV11-2 and TRBJ2-1; D gene ambiguous. Trimming left V 3 bases short and J 3 bases short, with 15 bases between. This CDR3 region has 16 residues. The germline V gene has CDR1 SGHAT and CDR2 FQNNGV. CDR3 coding DNA: TGTGCCAGCAGCTTTCCAGCCCAGTGGCGCTACAATGAGCAGTTCTTC. It encodes CASSFPAQWRYNEQFF.

This clonotype was detected a few times. The chain couples TRBV7-2 to TRBJ1-2; D unresolved. Germline CDR1 and CDR2: SGHTA and FQGNSA. V lost 5 bases and J 7 bases, leaving 14 bases between the germline ends. The CDR3 consists of 13 residues. CDR3: CASSPFPTGGYTF. DNA for the CDR3: TGTGCCAGCAGCCCTTTCCCCACGGGTGGCTACACCTTC.

J is TRBJ2-2 and V is TRBV7-2; the match to TRBD1 covers 8 bases. The CDR3 runs 16 residues. J gave up 10 bases and V 1 base, and 11 bases lay outside the gene matches. Germline loops: CDR1 SGHTA, CDR2 FQGNSA. The CDR3: CASSLEVDRGYEELFF. CDR3 sequence (DNA): TGTGCCAGCAGCTTAGAAGTTGACAGGGGATACGAGGAGCTGTTTTTT.

The chain links TRBV11-2 to TRBJ1-1; D not certain. V was trimmed by 5 bases and J by 11 bases, leaving 12 bases between them. Germline V gene lookup returns CDR1 SGHAT and CDR2 FQNNGV. CDR3 length equals 11 residues. The DNA for the CDR3 is TGTGCCAGCAGCCCGGGGAGCCATGCTTTCTTT. Amino acid sequence: CASSPGSHAFF.

The table lists this clonotype with a few counts. The V call is TRBV12-5, the J call TRBJ2-3, with TRBD2 matching 8 bases. CDR3 length: 16 residues. Trimming removed 1 base from V and 7 bases from J; junction bases left unmatched: 10. Per the germline V gene, CDR1 is LGHNT and CDR2 is FRNRAP. The CDR3 bases are TGTGCTAGTGGTTTGGGGGGGGGCGGGAGGCGAAATACGCAGTATTTT. Translated, it gives CASGLGGGGRRNTQYF.

This sequence joins TRBV6-1 and TRBJ2-3; unclear D gene. CDR1 is MNHNS, CDR2 SASEGT, per germline. V was shortened by 10 bases and J by 2 bases, with 22 bases between the two germline ends. The CDR3 runs to 16 residues. CDR3 protein: CATTLVAPPYTDTQYF. The DNA of the CDR3 is TGTGCCACTACCCTGGTGGCACCCCCCTACACAGATACGCAGTATTTT.

The V call is TRBV5-4, the J call TRBJ1-2, with unresolved D. Between the trimmed V and J ends, which lost 0 bases and 3 bases, there was a span of 6 bases. Germline CDR1 reads SGHNT; CDR2 reads YYREEE (reference sequence). The CDR3 is 13 residues long. The DNA of the CDR3 is TGTGCCAGCAGCTTGGAGACGTACTATGGCTACACCTTC. This gives the protein CASSLETYYGYTF. Complete variable domain (other parts from reference TRBV5-4 and TRBJ1-2): ETGVTQSPTHLIKTRGQQVTLRCSSQSGHNTVSWYQQALGQGPQFIFQYYREEENGRGNFPPRFSGLQFPNYSSELNVNALELDDSALYLCASSLETYYGYTFGSGTRLTVV.